The rows below give T cell receptor beta chains drawn from one sample of a study of shared clonotypes between healthy human individuals. Sequencing used immunoSEQ multiplex PCR; TCRdb keeps in-frame clones, though not all of them. The sample records 630,000 or so clones, roughly 98% being singletons. Sequencing was carried out using naive CD8+ T cells sorted from blood. The source is a man between 25 and 39 years old in good health. CDR3s include the opening cysteine and the closing phenylalanine or tryptophan. A D gene is named only where the DNA matches it firmly. Clone size, where shown, is once, few, many, or a class for clones that have expanded.

>TRBV28|TRBJ2-7|TRBD2|.
TGTGCCAGCAGTTTGAGCGGGACCACCTACGAGCAGTACTTC
CASSLSGTTYEQYF
>TRBV6-1|TRBJ2-1|TRBD2|.
TGTGCCAGCAGTGGCTTCGGACTAGCGGGAATGGGGGCCCTCGATGAGCAGTTCTTC
CASSGFGLAGMGALDEQFF
>TRBV27|TRBJ2-5|.|few
TGTGCCAGCAGTTTATTAGGAGGGGAAGAGACCCAGTACTTC
CASSLLGGEETQYF
>TRBV5-1|TRBJ2-7|TRBD1|.
TGCGCCAGCAGGTACGGGACAGGCTACGAGCAGTACTTC
CASRYGTGYEQYF
>TRBV9|TRBJ2-7|TRBD1|.
TGTGCCAGCAGCGTAAGGTCCGGGACAGGGGGCGACGAGCAGTACTTC
CASSVRSGTGGDEQYF
>TRBV27|TRBJ2-3|TRBD2|.
TGTGCCAGCAGCCCCCTACTAGCGGGCCCCACAGATACGCAGTATTTT
CASSPLLAGPTDTQYF
>TRBV7-9|TRBJ2-1|.|.
TGTGCCAGCAGCATTGGGAACAATGAGCAGTTCTTC
CASSIGNNEQFF
>TRBV7-8|TRBJ2-7|TRBD2|.
TGTGCCAGCAGCTTAGTAGGCTGGCTAGCGGGAGTTGCGGCCTACGAGCAGTACTTC
CASSLVGWLAGVAAYEQYF
>TRBV6-1|TRBJ2-3|.|once
TGTGCCAGCAGTGACGGCAGGGGAGGCGCAGATACGCAGTATTTT
CASSDGRGGADTQYF
>TRBV28|TRBJ1-2|TRBD1|.
TGTGCCAGCGGAGGGGACAGGGGCTATGGCTACACCTTC
CASGGDRGYGYTF
>TRBV9|TRBJ2-3|.|.
TGTGCCAGCAGCAACGAAGGTTTGGCTCCCGGGACGGGTTCGGGGTACACAGATACGCAGTATTTT
CASSNEGLAPGTGSGYTDTQYF
>TRBV9|TRBJ2-1|.|.
TGTGCCAGCAGCGTAGCCGAGAGCTCCTACAATGAGCAGTTCTTC
CASSVAESSYNEQFF
>TRBV4-3|TRBJ2-3|TRBD2|.
TGCGCCAGCAGTCAAAAGTCTGGACTAGCCCGCACAGATACGCAGTATTTT
CASSQKSGLARTDTQYF
>TRBV27|TRBJ2-7|.|.
TGTGCCAGCAGTTTTTACCCGAACTACGAGCAGTACTTC
CASSFYPNYEQYF
>TRBV7-9|TRBJ1-5|.|.
TGTGCCAGCAGCCCGGAGGGGGTGAGTAATCAGCCCCAGCATTTT
CASSPEGVSNQPQHF
>TRBV28|TRBJ2-7|.|.
TGTGCCAGCACCCCCCGAGCCAGCTCCTACGAGCAGTACTTC
CASTPRASSYEQYF
>TRBV13|TRBJ2-7|TRBD1|.
TGTGCCAGCAGCCCGGGACAGGGTTTTTCCGAGCAGTACTTC
CASSPGQGFSEQYF
>TRBV7-8|TRBJ2-2|TRBD1|.
TGTGCCAGCAGCTTAGTTAGGACAGGGGGTAACACCGGGGAGCTGTTTTTT
CASSLVRTGGNTGELFF
>TRBV10-3|TRBJ2-3|.|.
TGTGCCATCAGTGAGGCAGTTGCCGGGACACCGCAGTATTTT
CAISEAVAGTPQYF
>TRBV6-6|TRBJ2-7|.|once
TGTGCCAGCAGTTATGGGCTCGAGACCTACGAGCAGTACTTC
CASSYGLETYEQYF
>TRBV19|TRBJ1-5|.|.
TGTGCCAGTAGTACGCCGGGCCCCGGGGAGATATATAGCAATCAGCCCCAGCATTTT
CASSTPGPGEIYSNQPQHF
>TRBV18|TRBJ2-7|TRBD1|.
TGTGCCAGCTCACCTGGGACAGGGTCCTACGAGCAGTACTTC
CASSPGTGSYEQYF
>TRBV7-6|TRBJ1-1|.|.
TGTGCCAGCAGCTCCACGCTCCGCACTGAAGCTTTCTTT
CASSSTLRTEAFF
>TRBV30|TRBJ2-2|TRBD2|.
TGTGCCTGGAGGGGACTAGCGGGAGTTTTCACCGGGGAGCTGTTTTTT
CAWRGLAGVFTGELFF
>TRBV6-6|TRBJ2-3|TRBD2|once
TGTGCCAGCACAGGGACTAGCGAGAGCACAGATACGCAGTATTTT
CASTGTSESTDTQYF
>TRBV5-1|TRBJ2-7|.|.
TGCGCCAGCAGCCCGAGCGGAAGACAGGGACTCTCCTACGAGCAGTACTTC
CASSPSGRQGLSYEQYF
>TRBV27|TRBJ1-5|.|.
TGTGCCAGCAGTTCCGGACAGCTGAATCAGCCCCAGCATTTT
CASSSGQLNQPQHF
>TRBV11-2|TRBJ2-3|TRBD2|.
TGTGCCAGCAGCGCGGGACTAGCGGGAGGGACAGATACGCAGTATTTT
CASSAGLAGGTDTQYF
>TRBV4-1|TRBJ1-5|.|.
TGCGCCAGCAGCTACGGCCCCCGGGGCAATCAGCCCCAGCATTTT
CASSYGPRGNQPQHF
>TRBV30|TRBJ2-3|TRBD2|.
TGTGCCTGGAGTGCGAACCTAGCGGGGAGCACAGATACGCAGTATTTT
CAWSANLAGSTDTQYF
>TRBV6-5|TRBJ2-1|TRBD2|.
TGTGCCAGCAGTTTGTTGGCGGGAGGGCCGTACAATGAGCAGTTCTTC
CASSLLAGGPYNEQFF
>TRBV10-1|TRBJ2-7|.|.
TGCGCCAGCAGTGAGGGTCTTACCTACGAGCAGTACTTC
CASSEGLTYEQYF
>TRBV9|TRBJ1-1|TRBD1|.
TGTGCCAGCAGCGTAGCCCCGGACAGGGTAGAGAACACTGAAGCTTTCTTT
CASSVAPDRVENTEAFF
>TRBV5-1|TRBJ1-1|.|.
TGCGCCAGCAGCTGGGGACGCGGCACTGAAGCTTTCTTT
CASSWGRGTEAFF
>TRBV27|TRBJ2-1|.|.
TGTGCCAGCAGTCCTCCGGGCCCGGGACATGAGCAGTTCTTC
CASSPPGPGHEQFF
>TRBV27|TRBJ2-1|TRBD2|.
TGTGCCACCTCAGCGGGAGGGCCCTACAATGAGCAGTTCTTC
CATSAGGPYNEQFF